These 29 T cell receptor beta chains share one sample of origin, sequenced in a study of blood T cells in healthy people across ages. Together with a sample-barcoded 5' primer, a J-beta primer mix was included in a second PCR lasting about 6 to 11 cycles. TCRdb analysed the 5' RACE reads with MiXCR anew, one entry per CDR3 protein. This repertoire shows hundreds of thousands of distinct CDR3 sequences, 35% to 50% found once; its top ten account for about 30%. The sample comprised blood. All receptors derive from a man older than 75 in good health.

This clonotype was seen a handful of times. The rearrangement uses TRBV12-3 or TRBV12-4 and TRBJ2-1; possible D gene TRBD1, 6 bases. This CDR3 has 14 amino acids. Trimming took off 1 base at V and 3 bases at J, with 7 bases between the two ends. The CDR3 nucleotides are TGTGCCAGCAGTTTAGACAGGGTCTACAATGAGCAGTTCTTC. Protein: CASSLDRVYNEQFF.

This clonotype was found many times. The chain combines TRBV15 with TRBJ2-6; no clear D. Germline V gene sequence: CDR1 LNHNV, CDR2 YYDKDF (reference sequence). The CDR3 contains 14 residues. V lost 3 bases and J 4 bases, leaving 7 bases between the germline ends. The CDR3 region has the DNA TGTGCCACCAGCAGTAGGGCCGGGGCCAACGTCCTGACTTTC. As protein: CATSSRAGANVLTF. The complete variable domain, with remaining parts taken from reference TRBV15 and TRBJ2-6, reads DAMVIQNPRYQVTQFGKPVTLSCSQTLNHNVMYWYQQKSSQAPKLLFHYYDKDFNNEADTPDNFQSRRPNTSFCFLDIRSPGLGDTAMYLCATSSRAGANVLTFGAGSRLTVL.

The table lists this clonotype with many counts. This sequence joins TRBV12-5 and TRBJ2-7; D is unresolved. The CDR3 runs to 15 residues. Trimming removed 5 bases from V and 0 bases from J, with 14 bases in between. In germline, CDR1 is LGHNT, CDR2 FRNRAP. The CDR3 spells CASGLGDIASYEQYF. The DNA of the CDR3 is TGTGCTAGTGGTCTAGGAGACATCGCCTCCTACGAGCAGTACTTC.

In its sample, this clonotype was seen a few times. The V and J genes are TRBV27 and TRBJ1-4, with D possibly matching TRBD1 (5 bases). V was shortened by 0 bases and J by 5 bases, with 10 bases between the two germline ends. This CDR3 spans 15 amino acids. The germline V gene encodes CDR1 MNHEY and CDR2 SMNVEV (reference sequence). DNA of the CDR3: TGTGCCAGCAGTTTATCCCCAGGGTGGAATGAAAAACTGTTTTTT. The encoded protein is CASSLSPGWNEKLFF.

The chain recombines TRBV20-1 with TRBJ1-5; 10 bases agree with TRBD1. V was pared by 3 bases and J by 4 bases, with 6 bases of the junction left unmatched. The CDR3 runs to 15 residues. Germline V gene data show CDR1 as DFQATT and CDR2 as SNEGSKA (reference sequence). The DNA of the CDR3 is TGCAGTGCTAGGGGGGGACAGGGGCTAAATCAGCCCCAGCATTTT. It codes for CSARGGQGLNQPQHF.

The V call is TRBV6-2 or TRBV6-3, the J call TRBJ2-1; 8 bases are shared with TRBD1. This CDR3 region has 15 residues. Germline trimming cut 6 bases from V and 5 bases from J; bases unmatched to any gene: 9. In germline, CDR1 is MNHEY, CDR2 SVGEGT. The CDR3 here is CASRRDRGENNEQFF. CDR3 nucleotide sequence: TGTGCCAGCAGACGCGACAGGGGAGAAAACAATGAGCAGTTCTTC.

This clonotype was detected only once. This may arise from a read error, as a much more abundant clone is one base away. This chain joins TRBV29-1 and TRBJ2-3; perhaps TRBD1 as D (8 bases). V was trimmed by 1 base and J by 4 bases, leaving 15 bases between them. The CDR3 has 15 residues. Germline V gene sequence: CDR1 SQVTM, CDR2 ANQGSEA. CDR3 bases: TGCAGCGTTGAAGTTGGACAGGGAGGGGCAGATACGCAGTATTTT. Residues: CSVEVGQGGADTQYF.

This clonotype was seen only a few times. The chain links TRBV7-8 to TRBJ2-6; unclear D gene. V was clipped by 7 bases and J by 0 bases, with 10 bases between them. The length of the CDR3 is 15 residues. Germline values: CDR1 SGHVS, CDR2 FQNEAQ. The CDR3 loop reads CASTPHNSGANVLTF. In DNA, the CDR3 is TGTGCCAGCACCCCCCACAACTCTGGGGCCAACGTCCTGACTTTC.

The rearrangement joins TRBV4-3 to TRBJ2-3; 11 bases agree with TRBD2. Trimming at V came to 4 bases and at J to 3 bases, leaving 12 bases not matched to a gene. The CDR3 length is 18 residues. Per the germline V gene, CDR1 is LGHNA and CDR2 is YSLEER. The CDR3 DNA follows: TGCGCCAGCAGCCCGATCCGCATACTAGCGGGGGAGACAGATACGCAGTATTTT. The encoded protein is CASSPIRILAGETDTQYF.

The chain links TRBV5-6 to TRBJ2-1; 7 bases map to TRBD1. CDR3 length: 16 residues. Germline lookup yields CDR1 SGHDT and CDR2 YYEEEE. V was pared by 4 bases and J by 0 bases, with 7 bases of the junction left unmatched. CDR3 amino acids: CASSLTGDSSYNEQFF. Written as DNA, the CDR3 is TGTGCCAGCAGCCTAACAGGGGACAGCTCCTACAATGAGCAGTTCTTC.

The V and J genes are TRBV7-2 and TRBJ2-7; the match to TRBD1 covers 11 bases. Germline V lookup: CDR1 SGHTA, CDR2 FQGNSA. With 6 bases clipped from V and 3 bases from J, the junction kept 7 bases outside the gene matches. The CDR3 has 15 amino acids. This chain's CDR3 is CASRRDRGMVYEQYF. DNA of the CDR3: TGTGCCAGCAGACGGGACAGGGGGATGGTCTACGAGCAGTACTTC.

This clonotype was observed many times. This rearrangement joins TRBV7-2 to TRBJ2-5; tentative D call: TRBD1 (5 bases). The CDR3 has 13 amino acids. V lost 3 bases and J 7 bases, leaving 12 bases between the germline ends. The germline CDR1 and CDR2 sequences are SGHTA and FQGNSA. The DNA for the CDR3 is TGTGCCAGCAGCTTCCAAGGGGCAGTGACCCAGTACTTC. This translates into CASSFQGAVTQYF.

V is TRBV10-2 and J is TRBJ2-1, with TRBD2 as a possible D gene (5 bases). The CDR3 is 13 residues long. Germline V gene data show CDR1 as WSHSY and CDR2 as SAAADI. Trimming stripped 2 bases from V and 9 bases from J, with 11 bases between. CDR3 protein: CASSEELVGEQFF. The CDR3 region has the DNA TGCGCCAGCAGTGAGGAACTAGTGGGTGAGCAGTTCTTC.

The J gene is TRBJ2-5, the V gene TRBV20-1; 7 nucleotides match TRBD2. The V segment lost 5 bases and the J segment 4 bases; nucleotides outside the gene matches: 7. This CDR3 has 13 residues. The germline V gene has CDR1 DFQATT and CDR2 SNEGSKA (reference sequence). The CDR3 DNA reads TGCAGTGCTTGGGGTGGGGGGGGAGAGACCCAGTACTTC. Amino acid sequence: CSAWGGGGETQYF.

In its sample, this clonotype was seen a few times. The V and J genes are TRBV5-1 and TRBJ2-3; TRBD1 aligns across 9 bases. Germline-derived CDR1 and CDR2 are SGHRS and YFSETQ. The CDR3 is 15 residues long. The V segment lost 2 bases and the J segment 3 bases; nucleotides outside the gene matches: 4. The CDR3 reads CASSFGTGSTDTQYF. As DNA, the CDR3 is TGCGCCAGCAGCTTCGGGACAGGGTCTACAGATACGCAGTATTTT.

Concerning this clonotype itself: A much bigger clone sits one base away, suggesting this may be a read error. The chain recombines TRBV20-1 with TRBJ2-7, with D possibly being TRBD2 (6 bases). The CDR3 runs 15 residues. The V gene's germline CDR1 is DFQATT and CDR2 SNEGSKA (reference sequence). Trimming shortened V by 0 bases and J by 3 bases, and 15 bases separated the two germline ends. Written as DNA, the CDR3 is TGCAGTGCTAGAGAGGGAGGAGGGGAATTCTACGAGCAGTACTTC. This encodes CSAREGGGEFYEQYF.

V gene TRBV20-1 combines with J gene TRBJ1-2; TRBD1 is a possible D gene (5 bases). The V and J ends lost 6 bases and 7 bases respectively, with 18 bases between them. Germline V gene lookup returns CDR1 DFQATT and CDR2 SNEGSKA (reference sequence). CDR3 length: 13 residues. DNA for the CDR3: TGCAGTGCCCGGGACTCCTGGTGGAGTGGCTACACCTTC. Its translation is CSARDSWWSGYTF.

This clonotype was detected many times. The chain is built from TRBV6-2 or TRBV6-3 and TRBJ2-7; maybe TRBD2 (5 bases). V lost 6 bases to trimming and J lost 4 bases, with 10 bases between them. The germline gives CDR1 MNHEY, CDR2 SVGEGT. The CDR3 has 12 residues. The CDR3 region is CASSSLAYEQYF. The CDR3 DNA sequence: TGTGCCAGCAGCTCCCTAGCTTACGAGCAGTACTTC.

This clonotype turned up a few times. V gene TRBV24-1 combines with J gene TRBJ1-2; no definite D call. The CDR3 has 12 residues. Trimming removed 3 bases from V and 5 bases from J, with 6 bases in between. CDR1 KGHDR and CDR2 SFDVKD come from the germline V gene. The CDR3 reads CATSDGLYGYTF. The CDR3 DNA is TGTGCCACCAGTGATGGACTTTATGGCTACACCTTC.

This clonotype has just a few counts. J is TRBJ1-2 and V is TRBV6-5, with D perhaps TRBD1 (5 bases). This CDR3 contains 12 residues. Trimming stripped 5 bases from V and 7 bases from J, with 11 bases between. The V gene's germline CDR1 is MNHEY and CDR2 SVGAGI. The DNA for the CDR3 is TGTGCCAGCAGTCCAGGGTTCTCTGGCTACACCTTC. Translated: CASSPGFSGYTF.

The CDR3 spells CAIGGALDEQYF. In DNA, the CDR3 is TGTGCCATCGGGGGAGCCCTTGACGAGCAGTACTTC. The chain joins TRBV10-3 to TRBJ2-7, with D perhaps being TRBD1 or TRBD2 (5 bases each). V was trimmed by 8 bases and J by 5 bases, leaving 13 bases between them. Germline values: CDR1 ENHRY, CDR2 SYGVKD. The CDR3 extends over 12 amino acids.

The V gene is TRBV14, the J gene TRBJ2-1; D might be TRBD2 (6 bases). The CDR3 runs to 14 residues. CDR1 is SGHDN, CDR2 FVKESK, per germline. V was shortened by 4 bases and J by 12 bases, with 19 bases between the two germline ends. Here the CDR3 reads CASSPPWGDTPQFF. The CDR3, as DNA: TGTGCCAGCAGCCCACCCTGGGGGGATACCCCGCAGTTCTTC.

Here the CDR3 reads CASSFVQGSYEQYF. DNA of the CDR3: TGTGCCAGCAGTTTTGTACAGGGCTCCTACGAGCAGTACTTC. J is TRBJ2-7 and V is TRBV28; D is possibly TRBD1 (6 bases). V was trimmed by 3 bases and J by 0 bases, leaving 9 bases between them. In germline, CDR1 is MDHEN, CDR2 SYDVKM. The CDR3 covers 14 residues.

This sequence joins TRBV27 and TRBJ2-5; D perhaps matches TRBD1 (6 bases). The CDR3 extends over 12 amino acids. From germline, CDR1 is MNHEY and CDR2 SMNVEV (reference sequence). Trimming removed 4 bases at V and 11 bases at J, with 14 bases between. Here the CDR3 DNA reads TGTGCCAGCAGTTCATGGACAGAGGAGCAGTACTTC. As protein: CASSSWTEEQYF.

This clonotype was picked up one time. This sequence joins TRBV4-2 and TRBJ2-5, with D perhaps TRBD2 (5 bases). Trimming pared 1 base from V and 3 bases from J, leaving 12 bases between. The CDR3 has 15 amino acids. In germline, CDR1 is LGHNA, CDR2 YNFKEQ. CDR3 coding DNA: TGTGCCAGCAGCCAAGTAAGGGTTAGCGAAGAGACCCAGTACTTC. Protein: CASSQVRVSEETQYF.

The chain combines TRBV7-2 with TRBJ2-1; perhaps TRBD2 as D (6 bases). The CDR3 runs 15 residues. V was clipped by 5 bases and J by 3 bases, with 14 bases between them. CDR1 is SGHTA, CDR2 FQGNSA, per germline. The CDR3 loop reads CASSPKADYYNEQFF. As DNA, the CDR3 is TGTGCCAGCAGCCCCAAAGCGGACTACTACAATGAGCAGTTCTTC.

The V and J genes are TRBV5-1 and TRBJ1-4, with a tentative D call TRBD1 (5 bases). The V and J ends lost 0 bases and 7 bases respectively, with 13 bases between them. Germline V gives CDR1 SGHRS, CDR2 YFSETQ. The CDR3 covers 15 residues. The CDR3 bases are TGCGCCAGCAGCTTGGCTGGCCGAGGGACTGAAAAACTGTTTTTT. It codes for CASSLAGRGTEKLFF.

The CDR3 spells CASSQDGTVQETQYF. In DNA, the CDR3 is TGCGCCAGTAGCCAGGACGGGACCGTTCAAGAGACCCAGTACTTC. This chain connects TRBV5-1 to TRBJ2-5; TRBD1 or TRBD2 may be the D gene (5 bases each). Per germline, CDR1 SGHRS and CDR2 YFSETQ. The CDR3 has 15 amino acids. V shed 8 bases and J shed 2 bases, with 19 bases lying between them.

Regarding this clonotype: A much larger clone lies one base from this, so it may be a read error. The chain recombines TRBV20-1 with TRBJ2-7; possibly TRBD2 for D (5 bases). This CDR3 has 11 amino acids. CDR1 and CDR2 from the germline V gene are DFQATT and SNEGSKA (reference sequence). V was trimmed by 3 bases and J by 7 bases, leaving 10 bases between them. CDR3 coding DNA: TGCAGTGCTAGGGTCGACTATGAGCAGTACTTC. Translated, it gives CSARVDYEQYF.